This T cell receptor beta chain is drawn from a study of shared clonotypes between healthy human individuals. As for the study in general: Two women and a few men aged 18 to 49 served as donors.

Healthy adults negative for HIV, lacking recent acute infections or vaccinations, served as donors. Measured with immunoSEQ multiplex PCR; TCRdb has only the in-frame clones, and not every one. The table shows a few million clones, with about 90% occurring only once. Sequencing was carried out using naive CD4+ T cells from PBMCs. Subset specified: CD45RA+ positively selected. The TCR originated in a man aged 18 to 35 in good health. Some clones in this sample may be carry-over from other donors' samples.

This CDR3 is CASSLKGQGGNTIYF. In DNA form, the CDR3 reads TGTGCCAGCAGCTTAAAGGGACAGGGAGGAAACACCATATATTTT. The chain joins TRBV11-2 to TRBJ1-3; 9 nucleotides agree with TRBD1. With V trimmed by 2 bases and J by 4 bases, 3 bases remained unmatched. Germline CDR1 SGHAT, CDR2 FQNNGV. CDR3 length: 15 residues.